The TCR beta chain described here comes from a study of OX40 agonist ivuxolimab in advanced cancers. Study-wide background: Of mixed ages from about 23 to 90 and averaging around 60 years, the group was 65% to 85% male. Study observations and caveats: At doses 0.1 to 3.0 mg/kg, CD4+ and CD8+ clones expanded.

With respect to this clone: The antigen remains undetermined.

Assay used: immunoSEQ multiplex PCR; TCRdb lists only in-frame clones, some missing. This table holds about 83,000 clones, around nine tenths found once. This CDR3 is built from 14 residues. V dropped 2 bases and J dropped 4 bases, with 12 bases sitting between them. From germline, CDR1 is MNHNS and CDR2 SASEGT. The specimen was CD4+ or CD8+ T cells sorted from blood, collected in a trial of the OX40 agonist ivuxolimab. The receptor was derived from an adult with an advanced solid tumor such as melanoma, head and neck, liver or kidney cancer. This chain links TRBV6-1 with TRBJ2-7; D gene unclear. CDR3 sequence: CASSEISGFYEQYF. In DNA form, the CDR3 reads TGTGCCAGCAGTGAAATTTCAGGTTTTTACGAGCAGTACTTC.